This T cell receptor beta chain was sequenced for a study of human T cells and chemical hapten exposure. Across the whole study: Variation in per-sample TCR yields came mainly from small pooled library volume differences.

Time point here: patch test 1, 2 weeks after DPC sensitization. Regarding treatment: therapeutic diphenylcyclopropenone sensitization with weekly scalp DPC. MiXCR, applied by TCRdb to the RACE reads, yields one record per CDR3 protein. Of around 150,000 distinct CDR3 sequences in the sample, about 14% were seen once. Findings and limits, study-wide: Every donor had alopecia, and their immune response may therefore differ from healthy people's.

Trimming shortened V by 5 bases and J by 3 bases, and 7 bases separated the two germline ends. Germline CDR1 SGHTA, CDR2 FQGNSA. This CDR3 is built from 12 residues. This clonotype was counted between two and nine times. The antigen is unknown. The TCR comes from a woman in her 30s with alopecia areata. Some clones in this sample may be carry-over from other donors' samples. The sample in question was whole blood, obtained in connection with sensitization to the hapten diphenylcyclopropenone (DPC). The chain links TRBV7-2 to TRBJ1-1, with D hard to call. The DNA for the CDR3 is TGTGCCAGCAGCCGACGGTACACTGAAGCTTTCTTT. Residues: CASSRRYTEAFF.